The next 23 T cell receptor beta chains were all read from a single sample in a study of cytomegalovirus exposure and HLA in healthy donors. The PCR made use of 60 Vbeta and 13 Jbeta primers. The data were produced by immunoSEQ multiplex PCR, yet TCRdb's version contains in-frame clones alone and is incomplete. This table holds 250,000 to 350,000 clones, around nine tenths found once. Input material: PBMCs. The receptor source for this set is a woman between 18 and 29 years old in good health and CMV-seronegative.

This rearrangement joins TRBV7-8 to TRBJ2-2, with a possible D match to TRBD1 (6 bases). V lost 5 bases, J lost 6 bases, and 16 bases lay in between. The CDR3 extends over 15 amino acids. Germline V gene data show CDR1 as SGHVS and CDR2 as FQNEAQ. In nucleotides, the CDR3 is TGTGCCAGCAGCCTTCTACAGGGACAACCCGGGGAGCTGTTTTTT. The encoded protein is CASSLLQGQPGELFF. The full variable domain, its missing parts supplied by reference TRBV7-8 and TRBJ2-2, is GAGVSQSPRYKVAKRGQDVALRCDPISGHVSLFWYQQALGQGPEFLTYFQNEAQLDKSGLPSDRFFAERPEGSVSTLKIQRTQQEDSAVYLCASSLLQGQPGELFFGEGSRLTVL.

This chain joins TRBV6-6 and TRBJ2-1, with 9 nucleotides matching TRBD2. The germline CDR1 and CDR2 sequences are MNHNY and SVGAGI (reference sequence). V shed 7 bases, J shed 13 bases, and the junction held 5 bases outside the gene matches. The CDR3 spans 11 residues. CDR3 DNA: TGTGCCAGCACCGCGGGGGGGTTTCAGTTCTTC. Its translation: CASTAGGFQFF.

The chain has TRBV27 and TRBJ1-2, with 7 bases that match TRBD1. The CDR3 contains 18 residues. The V gene's germline CDR1 is MNHEY and CDR2 SMNVEV (reference sequence). J gave up 4 bases and V 5 bases, and 19 bases lay outside the gene matches. DNA of the CDR3: TGTGCCAGCAGTCCATCGGCCCGATTCACGACAGGGCGCTATGGCTACACCTTC. Amino acid sequence: CASSPSARFTTGRYGYTF.

The gene calls are TRBV7-3 and TRBJ2-3, with 8 nucleotides matching TRBD2. From germline, CDR1 is SGHTA and CDR2 FQGTGA. The CDR3 loop spans 15 amino acids. Trimming took 5 bases from V and 9 from J; bases not matched to a gene: 13. The CDR3 bases are TGTGCCAGCAGCGCATTAGCGGGGTCTTTAGGAACGCAGTATTTT. Its translation: CASSALAGSLGTQYF.

CDR3 in DNA: TGTGCCAGCGGAAGACTAGCGGGGGAATCAGATACGCAGTATTTT. Translation gives CASGRLAGESDTQYF. The genes are TRBV6-5 and TRBJ2-3; 12 nucleotides line up with TRBD2. This CDR3 region has 15 residues. The V gene's germline CDR1 is MNHEY and CDR2 SVGAGI. V shed 8 bases, J shed 4 bases, and the junction held 7 bases outside the gene matches.

J is TRBJ1-5 and V is TRBV2, with a weak D call TRBD1 (6 bases). V was clipped by 4 bases and J by 3 bases, with 19 bases between them. Germline CDR1 is SNHLY and CDR2 is FYNNEI. The CDR3 has 17 amino acids. The CDR3 DNA reads TGTGCCAGCAGTGGATTAGGGGGAGTGCCTAACAATCAGCCCCAGCATTTT. This codes for CASSGLGGVPNNQPQHF.

The chain employs TRBV11-2 and TRBJ1-1, with D perhaps matching TRBD1 (5 bases). Germline CDR1 reads SGHAT; CDR2 reads FQNNGV. The germline V and J ends were trimmed by 4 bases and 1 base, with 13 bases remaining between them. The CDR3 extends over 15 amino acids. The CDR3 reads CASSSVRGRNTEAFF. The CDR3 DNA is TGTGCCAGCAGCTCCGTAAGGGGTCGGAACACTGAAGCTTTCTTT.

This clone was seen a few times. CDR3 coding DNA: TGCAGCGTTGGACAGGCCCCAGACATTCAGTACTTC. Translated: CSVGQAPDIQYF. The rearrangement links TRBV29-1 to TRBJ2-4; tentatively, D is TRBD1 (6 bases). Germline V lookup: CDR1 SQVTM, CDR2 ANQGSEA. The V and J ends lost 4 bases and 8 bases respectively, with 12 bases between them. This CDR3 comprises 12 residues.

The chain is built from TRBV18 and TRBJ1-5, with a weak D call TRBD1 (5 bases). This CDR3 has 15 amino acids. CDR1 KGHSH and CDR2 LQKENI come from the germline V gene. Trimming shortened V by 4 bases and J by 0 bases, and 10 bases separated the two germline ends. The CDR3 loop is CASSLTTDSNQPQHF. The CDR3 DNA is TGTGCCAGCTCACTTACGACAGATAGCAATCAGCCCCAGCATTTT.

Regarding this clone: Other DNA sequences in this sample translate to the same CDR3. The chain carries TRBV5-1 and TRBJ2-2, with D unresolved. CDR1 is SGHRS, CDR2 YFSETQ, per germline. The CDR3 contains 13 residues. V lost 2 bases and J lost 8, with 10 bases in between. DNA for the CDR3: TGCGCCAGCAGCTTAACCGTGACAGGGGAGCTGTTTTTT. Its protein is CASSLTVTGELFF. The variable domain in full, completed from reference TRBV5-1 and TRBJ2-2, reads KAGVTQTPRYLIKTRGQQVTLSCSPISGHRSVSWYQQTPGQGLQFLFEYFSETQRNKGNFPGRFSGRQFSNSRSEMNVSTLELGDSALYLCASSLTVTGELFFGEGSRLTVL.

The CDR3 protein is CASSLDGPEGGYTF. CDR3 nucleotides: TGTGCCAGCAGCTTAGATGGCCCCGAGGGTGGCTACACCTTC. The chain recombines TRBV7-6 with TRBJ1-2; D remains unclear. Germline lookup yields CDR1 SGHVS and CDR2 FNYEAQ. Trimming pared 1 base from V and 7 bases from J, leaving 13 bases between. This CDR3 has 14 residues.

This chain connects TRBV19 to TRBJ2-7, with 15 bases that match TRBD2. The CDR3 has 17 amino acids. CDR1 is LNHDA, CDR2 SQIVND, per germline (reference sequence). With V trimmed by 2 bases and J by 3 bases, 5 bases remained unmatched. The CDR3 reads CASSISGLAGGDYEQYF. The CDR3 DNA is TGTGCCAGTAGTATATCCGGACTAGCGGGGGGGGACTACGAGCAGTACTTC.

The chain uses TRBV5-4 and TRBJ2-3; 7 bases are shared with TRBD1. Germline CDR1 SGHNT, CDR2 YYREEE (reference sequence). Unmatched junction bases numbered 7, after V lost 3 bases and J lost 3 bases. The CDR3 spans 15 residues. This chain's CDR3 is CASSSGQETTDTQYF. The CDR3 DNA sequence: TGTGCCAGCAGCTCCGGACAGGAAACAACAGATACGCAGTATTTT.

This sequence joins TRBV19 and TRBJ1-5; no firm D call. CDR1 is LNHDA, CDR2 SQIVND, per germline (reference sequence). This CDR3 has 14 amino acids. V was cut by 6 bases and J by 0 bases, with 9 bases left in between. The CDR3 bases are TGTGCCAGTAGAGGGAGTTATAGCAATCAGCCCCAGCATTTT. This encodes CASRGSYSNQPQHF.

The V call is TRBV4-1, the J call TRBJ2-1; a possible D gene is TRBD2 (5 bases). Per germline, CDR1 MGHRA and CDR2 YSYEKL. Trimming cost V 3 bases and J 1 base, with 7 bases left between them. This CDR3 is built from 14 residues. In DNA, the CDR3 is TGCGCCAGCAGCCAGCGGGCTTCCTACAATGAGCAGTTCTTC. Encoded protein: CASSQRASYNEQFF.

The J gene is TRBJ2-7, the V gene TRBV7-6; no firm D call. Trimming stripped 5 bases from V and 6 bases from J, with 14 bases between. Germline V gene sequence: CDR1 SGHVS, CDR2 FNYEAQ. The CDR3 extends over 13 amino acids. The CDR3, as DNA: TGTGCCAGCAGCGTCGGTGGAGACCGCGAGCAGTACTTC. Translation gives CASSVGGDREQYF. Looking up the rest from reference TRBV7-6 and TRBJ2-7 gives the full variable domain: GAGVSQSPRYKVTKRGQDVALRCDPISGHVSLYWYRQALGQGPEFLTYFNYEAQQDKSGLPNDRFSAERPEGSISTLTIQRTEQRDSAMYRCASSVGGDREQYFGPGTRLTVT.

The chain uses TRBV12-2 and TRBJ1-2; the table names TRBD1, a call not compared with the DNA. TRBV12-2 is shown as a pseudogene. CDR3 length equals 16 residues. The CDR3 coding sequence is TGTGCAAGTCGCCCCGCCTCGACAGGGGACAGCTATGGCTACACCTTC. Translation gives CASRPASTGDSYGYTF.

For this clone: This specimen includes other DNA sequences encoding the same CDR3. The chain carries TRBV7-9 and TRBJ2-7; 7 bases align to TRBD1. Germline V gene sequence: CDR1 SEHNR, CDR2 FQNEAQ (reference sequence). CDR3 length: 15 residues. V shed 5 bases and J 5 bases; nucleotides not matched to a gene: 12. The CDR3 DNA sequence: TGTGCCAGCAGCCTAACAGGGGAGTTTGGTGACGAGCAGTACTTC. Protein product: CASSLTGEFGDEQYF.

The rearrangement joins TRBV5-1 to TRBJ2-7; 9 nucleotides agree with TRBD2. Trimming took 0 bases from V and 0 from J; bases not matched to a gene: 7. Germline CDR1 and CDR2: SGHRS and YFSETQ. The CDR3 is 17 residues long. The CDR3: CASSLEALAGSSYEQYF. CDR3 nucleotides: TGCGCCAGCAGCTTGGAGGCCCTAGCGGGGAGCTCCTACGAGCAGTACTTC. Full variable domain (rest looked up from reference TRBV5-1 and TRBJ2-7): KAGVTQTPRYLIKTRGQQVTLSCSPISGHRSVSWYQQTPGQGLQFLFEYFSETQRNKGNFPGRFSGRQFSNSRSEMNVSTLELGDSALYLCASSLEALAGSSYEQYFGPGTRLTVT.

This clone was recorded only once. The chain carries TRBV13 and TRBJ2-7, with D possibly being TRBD2 (6 bases). Germline V gene sequence: CDR1 PRHDT, CDR2 FYEKMQ (reference sequence). The CDR3 has 14 residues. V lost 5 bases and J 4 bases, leaving 15 bases between the germline ends. CDR3 amino acids: CASSTGGPGYEQYF. The DNA of the CDR3 is TGTGCCAGCAGCACCGGGGGACCGGGTTACGAGCAGTACTTC.

The chain recombines TRBV7-9 with TRBJ2-1; maybe TRBD2 (5 bases). The CDR3 sequence is 18 residues long. The ends were cut back, 3 bases at V and 2 bases at J, with 20 bases in the middle. The V gene's germline CDR1 is SEHNR and CDR2 FQNEAQ (reference sequence). The CDR3 spells CASSFPEDSPRPYNEQFF. The CDR3 DNA follows: TGTGCCAGCAGCTTCCCCGAGGACTCACCAAGACCCTACAATGAGCAGTTCTTC.

V and J are TRBV11-3 and TRBJ2-1; TRBD2 is a possible D gene (5 bases). CDR1 SGHNT and CDR2 YENEEA come from the germline V gene. The V and J ends lost 0 bases and 4 bases respectively, with 7 bases between them. The length of the CDR3 is 14 residues. CDR3 DNA sequence: TGTGCCAGCAGCTTAGATCCGGGGTACAATGAGCAGTTCTTC. Protein product: CASSLDPGYNEQFF.

This clone came up a few times. This chain connects TRBV5-1 to TRBJ2-7; maybe TRBD1 (6 bases). Germline values: CDR1 SGHRS, CDR2 YFSETQ. The CDR3 sequence is 14 residues long. Trimming stripped 4 bases from V and 0 bases from J, with 11 bases between. CDR3 nucleotide sequence: TGCGCCAGCAGCCCCGGGACACCCTCCTACGAGCAGTACTTC. This codes for CASSPGTPSYEQYF.